This T cell receptor (beta chain) derives from a study of blood T cells in healthy people across ages. Through a sample-barcoded 5' primer and a J-beta primer mix, a second PCR was run for roughly 6 to 11 cycles. TCRdb itself ran the 5' RACE reads through MiXCR, one entry per CDR3 protein. Found here are more than 650,000 distinct CDR3 sequences, approximately 22% of them singletons; the top ten hold 20% to 25%. Germline assignment: CDR1 DFQATT and CDR2 SNEGSKA (reference sequence). The ends lost 6 bases at V and 3 bases at J; junction bases unmatched: 6. This CDR3 spans 13 amino acids. Sequencing was done on a sample of blood. The source of this sequence is a man in his 70s in good health. The chain couples TRBV20-1 to TRBJ2-7, with TRBD2 matching over 9 bases. DNA for the CDR3: TGCAGTGCCCGCGGGGGGGCAAACTACGAGCAGTACTTC. Its translation is CSARGGANYEQYF.